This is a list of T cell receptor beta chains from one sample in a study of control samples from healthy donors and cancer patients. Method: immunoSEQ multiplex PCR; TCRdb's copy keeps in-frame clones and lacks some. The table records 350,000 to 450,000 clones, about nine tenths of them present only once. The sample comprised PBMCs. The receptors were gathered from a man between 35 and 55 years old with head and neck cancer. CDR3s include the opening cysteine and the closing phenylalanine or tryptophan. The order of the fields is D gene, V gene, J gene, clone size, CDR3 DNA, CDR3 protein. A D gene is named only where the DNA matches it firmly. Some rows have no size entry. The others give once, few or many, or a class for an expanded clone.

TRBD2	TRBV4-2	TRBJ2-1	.	TGTGCCAGCAGCCAATGGGGGACTAGTCGAGAGCAGTTCTTC	CASSQWGTSREQFF
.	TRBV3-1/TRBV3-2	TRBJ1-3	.	TGTGCCAGCAGCCAAGAGGCAGGTGGAAACACCATATATTTT	CASSQEAGGNTIYF
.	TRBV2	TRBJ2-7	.	TGTGCCAGCAGCGAAAGAGGGTCCATGTCGTTCGAGCAGTACTTC	CASSERGSMSFEQYF
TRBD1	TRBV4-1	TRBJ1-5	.	TGCGCCAGCAGCCAAGATGGGACAGTTCATCAGCCCCAGCATTTT	CASSQDGTVHQPQHF
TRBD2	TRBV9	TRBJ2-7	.	TGTGCCAGCAGCTCCTGGGAGGGTCCGGCCGAGCAGTACTTC	CASSSWEGPAEQYF
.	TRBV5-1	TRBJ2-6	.	TGCGCCAGCAGCTTGAAGGGCAGTGCCTCCTCTGGGGCCAACGTCCTGACTTTC	CASSLKGSASSGANVLTF
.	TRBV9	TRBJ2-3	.	TGTGCCAGCAGCGGAGGGGTTCGTGATACGCAGTATTTT	CASSGGVRDTQYF
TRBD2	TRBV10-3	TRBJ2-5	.	TGTGCCATCAGTGAGGCCCGGTTGGCTAGCGGGAACCAAGAGACCCAGTACTTC	CAISEARLASGNQETQYF
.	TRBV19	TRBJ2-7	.	TGTGCCAGTAGTACCTCCTTGGGCATCTCTGGGGAGCAGTACTTC	CASSTSLGISGEQYF
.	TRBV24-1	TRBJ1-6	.	TGTGCCACCAGTGACCCTGACAGGCGGTATTCACCCCTCCACTTT	CATSDPDRRYSPLHF
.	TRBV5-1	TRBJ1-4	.	TGCGCCAGCAGCCCGGGAGCAACTAATGAAAAACTGTTTTTT	CASSPGATNEKLFF
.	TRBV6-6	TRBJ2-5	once	TGTGCCAGCAGGAATGGAGGTCAAGAGACCCAGTACTTC	CASRNGGQETQYF
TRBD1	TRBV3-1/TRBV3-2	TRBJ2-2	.	TGTGCCAGCAGCCAAGTAGTGACAGGGGCGTACACCGGGGAGCTGTTTTTT	CASSQVVTGAYTGELFF